Presented here are 30 T cell receptor beta chains from one specimen sequenced in a study of blood T cell repertoires in COVID-19. Data came from immunoSEQ multiplex PCR; TCRdb stores just in-frame clones and leaves some out. The repertoire holds about 200,000 clones, with just over 85% as singletons. The specimen was peripheral blood. These receptors all stem from a man aged 25 to 40 who had recovered from COVID-19.

The V call is TRBV6-5, the J call TRBJ1-5, with 10 nucleotides matching TRBD1. With 2 bases clipped from V and 7 bases from J, the junction kept 2 bases outside the gene matches. Germline CDR1 reads MNHEY; CDR2 reads SVGAGI. This CDR3 comprises 14 residues. The CDR3, as DNA: TGTGCCAGCAGTTACCTGGACAGGGGGCAGCCCCAGCATTTT. As protein: CASSYLDRGQPQHF.

The chain has TRBV6-2 or TRBV6-3 and TRBJ1-2; weak D call: TRBD1 (6 bases). The CDR3 is 13 amino acids. V was pared by 6 bases and J by 8 bases, with 16 bases between. Germline V gene data show CDR1 as MNHEY and CDR2 as SVGEGT. The CDR3 nucleotides read TGTGCCAGCAGCCCCGACAGGAATGGAGGCTACACCTTC. Translating it yields CASSPDRNGGYTF.

The chain recombines TRBV6-6 with TRBJ1-5; D ambiguous. Germline V gives CDR1 MNHNY, CDR2 SVGAGI (reference sequence). This CDR3 region has 11 residues. Between the trimmed V and J ends, which lost 4 bases and 5 bases, there was a span of 3 bases. CDR3 protein: CASSSDQPQHF. The CDR3 DNA is TGTGCCAGCAGTTCTGATCAGCCCCAGCATTTT.

The chain recombines TRBV5-1 with TRBJ1-2; 9 nucleotides match TRBD1. The CDR3 is 13 amino acids. Germline V CDR1 and CDR2: SGHRS, YFSETQ. Germline trimming cut 3 bases from V and 4 bases from J; bases unmatched to any gene: 1. This CDR3 is CASSWGQGYGYTF. The CDR3 DNA reads as TGCGCCAGCAGCTGGGGACAGGGCTATGGCTACACCTTC.

The J gene is TRBJ2-5, the V gene TRBV11-1, with 11 positions matching TRBD2. The CDR3 has 16 amino acids. The junction had 9 bases not matched to a gene; V was cut back by 4 bases and J by 5 bases. Germline CDR1 and CDR2: SGHAT and FQDESV (reference sequence). CDR3 protein: CASSSRLAGSRETQYF. CDR3 bases: TGTGCCAGCAGCTCCAGACTAGCGGGGTCGCGGGAGACCCAGTACTTC.

V gene TRBV7-2 combines with J gene TRBJ1-2, with a weak D call TRBD1 (5 bases). Trimming pared 2 bases from V and 3 bases from J, leaving 13 bases between. Germline loops: CDR1 SGHTA, CDR2 FQGNSA. This CDR3 spans 15 amino acids. The CDR3 region is CASSLLSGTHYGYTF. Here the CDR3 DNA reads TGTGCCAGCAGCTTACTGAGTGGGACTCACTATGGCTACACCTTC.

The gene calls are TRBV20-1 and TRBJ2-7; D unclear. Germline CDR1 reads DFQATT; CDR2 reads SNEGSKA (reference sequence). This CDR3 region has 9 residues. V was cut by 7 bases and J by 4 bases, with 5 bases left in between. CDR3 loop: CSVSYEQYF. Written as DNA, the CDR3 is TGCAGTGTATCTTACGAGCAGTACTTC.

J is TRBJ2-1 and V is TRBV24-1; 7 positions match TRBD2. The CDR3 runs to 16 residues. Germline V gives CDR1 KGHDR, CDR2 SFDVKD. After removal of 0 bases from V and 7 bases from J, the junction contained 8 bases not matched to a gene. The CDR3 is CATSDLREGLRNEQFF. The CDR3 bases are TGTGCCACCAGTGATTTGAGGGAGGGCTTGAGGAATGAGCAGTTCTTC.

The V call is TRBV10-3, the J call TRBJ2-1; D is possibly TRBD2 (6 bases). Germline-derived CDR1 and CDR2 are ENHRY and SYGVKD. V shed 10 bases and J shed 6 bases, with 19 bases lying between them. This CDR3 has 14 residues. This CDR3 is CATIPDRESNEQFF. DNA for the CDR3: TGTGCCACCATACCCGACCGGGAGAGCAATGAGCAGTTCTTC.

J is TRBJ1-4 and V is TRBV7-6, with 10 bases lining up with TRBD1. CDR1 and CDR2 from the germline V gene are SGHVS and FNYEAQ. Trimming removed 1 base from V and 6 bases from J; junction bases left unmatched: 2. This CDR3 has 15 amino acids. The CDR3 DNA reads as TGTGCCAGCAGCTTAGGACAGGGGGCAGATGAAAAACTGTTTTTT. It translates to CASSLGQGADEKLFF.

The J gene is TRBJ1-5, the V gene TRBV7-2, with TRBD1 as a possible D gene (5 bases). Trimming shortened V by 1 base and J by 7 bases, and 14 bases separated the two germline ends. Germline V gene lookup returns CDR1 SGHTA and CDR2 FQGNSA. The CDR3 has 15 residues. The CDR3 DNA follows: TGTGCCAGCAGCTTAGTGATCGGGGGTGAACAGCCCCAGCATTTT. Its translation: CASSLVIGGEQPQHF.

The chain links TRBV19 to TRBJ1-5; perhaps TRBD1 as D (5 bases). The CDR3 length is 16 residues. CDR1 is LNHDA, CDR2 SQIVND, per germline (reference sequence). V lost 8 bases, J lost 6 bases, and 23 bases lay in between. DNA for the CDR3: TGTGCCAGTCTCTCAAGGGGTGGGGTATGGGGTCAGCCCCAGCATTTT. It codes for CASLSRGGVWGQPQHF.

The chain links TRBV15 to TRBJ1-4; 9 nucleotides line up with TRBD1. The J segment lost 6 bases and the V segment lost 3 bases, leaving 2 bases of the junction unmatched. CDR1 and CDR2 from the germline V gene are LNHNV and YYDKDF (reference sequence). This CDR3 is built from 14 residues. In DNA, the CDR3 is TGTGCCACCAGCAGGGGACAGGGAGATGAAAAACTGTTTTTT. Translated, it gives CATSRGQGDEKLFF.

V usage is TRBV18 and J usage is TRBJ2-7; 8 nucleotides line up with TRBD1. The V segment lost 6 bases and the J segment 5 bases; nucleotides outside the gene matches: 9. Germline assignment: CDR1 KGHSH and CDR2 LQKENI. CDR3 size: 14 residues. The CDR3 DNA reads TGTGCCAGCTCTCGGACAGGGACTTCCGACGAGCAGTACTTC. Its translation is CASSRTGTSDEQYF. Complete variable domain (other parts from reference TRBV18 and TRBJ2-7): NAGVMQNPRHLVRRRGQEARLRCSPMKGHSHVYWYRQLPEEGLKFMVYLQKENIIDESGMPKERFSAEFPKEGPSILRIQQVVRGDSAAYFCASSRTGTSDEQYFGPGTRLTVT.

This chain uses TRBV2 with TRBJ1-5; TRBD1 matches 8 bases. Germline V gene data show CDR1 as SNHLY and CDR2 as FYNNEI. The CDR3 covers 14 residues. With 10 bases clipped from V and 0 bases from J, the junction kept 5 bases outside the gene matches. CDR3 nucleotides: TGTGCCACCCAGACAGGGGATAGCAATCAGCCCCAGCATTTT. Translated, it gives CATQTGDSNQPQHF.

The V call is TRBV24-1, the J call TRBJ2-5; 8 bases are shared with TRBD2. The germline CDR1 and CDR2 sequences are KGHDR and SFDVKD. V lost 4 bases to trimming and J lost 3 bases; unmatched junction nucleotides: 0. The CDR3 sequence is 13 residues long. In DNA, the CDR3 is TGTGCCACCAGTGACGGGAGGGAAGAGACCCAGTACTTC. Its translation is CATSDGREETQYF.

The chain combines TRBV6-6 with TRBJ2-1; D gene unclear. There are 16 residues in the CDR3. Germline V lookup: CDR1 MNHNY, CDR2 SVGAGI (reference sequence). V was shortened by 0 bases and J by 4 bases, with 13 bases between the two germline ends. This CDR3 reads CASSYSQSDLYNEQFF. The CDR3 DNA reads TGTGCCAGCAGTTACTCGCAGTCAGATCTTTACAATGAGCAGTTCTTC.

The V and J genes are TRBV14 and TRBJ1-2; 9 nucleotides agree with TRBD1. V shed 4 bases, J shed 4 bases, and the junction held 4 bases outside the gene matches. Germline V gives CDR1 SGHDN, CDR2 FVKESK. This CDR3 has 14 amino acids. The CDR3 sequence is CASSPLQGAYGYTF. The CDR3, as DNA: TGTGCCAGCAGCCCTCTACAGGGGGCCTATGGCTACACCTTC.

This clone was detected many times. The chain employs TRBV6-4 and TRBJ2-3, with a possible D match to TRBD2 (7 bases). The CDR3 runs to 15 residues. The germline gives CDR1 MRHNA, CDR2 SNTAGT. Trimming took off 2 bases at V and 0 bases at J, with 9 bases between the two ends. The CDR3 sequence: CASSDGGASTDTQYF. CDR3 coding DNA: TGTGCCAGCAGTGACGGGGGGGCTAGCACAGATACGCAGTATTTT.

V is TRBV10-1 and J is TRBJ2-3; tentative D call: TRBD2 (6 bases). The CDR3 length is 13 residues. The germline V gene encodes CDR1 WNHNN and CDR2 SYGVQD (reference sequence). V lost 8 bases to trimming and J lost 3 bases, with 12 bases between them. This chain's CDR3 is CASAGLMTDTQYF. CDR3 coding DNA: TGCGCCAGCGCGGGACTTATGACAGATACGCAGTATTTT.

J is TRBJ2-5 and V is TRBV4-2; TRBD1 might be the D (6 bases). This CDR3 has 15 residues. V was shortened by 5 bases and J by 0 bases, with 13 bases between the two germline ends. Germline loops: CDR1 LGHNA, CDR2 YNFKEQ. The CDR3 bases are TGTGCCAGCAGCAAAACCCGGACAGACCAAGAGACCCAGTACTTC. Encoded protein: CASSKTRTDQETQYF.

This rearrangement joins TRBV19 to TRBJ2-7, with a weak D call TRBD2 (6 bases). The CDR3 is 13 residues long. The V end lost 10 bases, the J end lost 4 bases, and 17 bases lay between the germline ends. The germline gives CDR1 LNHDA, CDR2 SQIVND (reference sequence). CDR3 protein: CATQKGGLYEQYF. The CDR3 DNA sequence: TGTGCCACCCAGAAGGGAGGACTTTACGAGCAGTACTTC.

This clone was seen more than once but under ten times. The chain carries TRBV7-2 and TRBJ1-1, with 8 nucleotides matching TRBD1. Per the germline V gene, CDR1 is SGHTA and CDR2 is FQGNSA. V shed 5 bases, J shed 5 bases, and the junction held 7 bases outside the gene matches. The CDR3 consists of 14 residues. The CDR3 DNA is TGTGCCAGCAGCAAAGACAGGGGAGGAACTGAAGCTTTCTTT. It specifies CASSKDRGGTEAFF.

The V gene is TRBV27, the J gene TRBJ1-2; 8 positions agree with TRBD1. There are 14 residues in the CDR3. Germline V lookup: CDR1 MNHEY, CDR2 SMNVEV (reference sequence). V gave up 6 bases and J gave up 8 bases; unmatched junction bases: 11. The CDR3 sequence: CASSHIGQGWGYTF. In nucleotides, the CDR3 is TGTGCCAGCAGCCACATAGGACAGGGTTGGGGCTACACCTTC.

J is TRBJ1-5 and V is TRBV2, with D hard to call. V lost 4 bases and J 4 bases, leaving 14 bases between the germline ends. The CDR3 consists of 15 residues. Germline CDR1 and CDR2: SNHLY and FYNNEI. The CDR3 region is CASSGRASGNQPQHF. CDR3 nucleotide sequence: TGTGCCAGCAGTGGGAGGGCGAGCGGAAATCAGCCCCAGCATTTT. The complete variable domain, with remaining parts taken from reference TRBV2 and TRBJ1-5, reads EPEVTQTPSHQVTQMGQEVILRCVPISNHLYFYWYRQILGQKVEFLVSFYNNEISEKSEIFDDQFSVERPDGSNFTLKIRSTKLEDSAMYFCASSGRASGNQPQHFGDGTRLSIL.

The chain combines TRBV4-1 with TRBJ1-1, with TRBD1 as a possible D gene (5 bases). The CDR3 runs to 13 residues. Germline lookup yields CDR1 MGHRA and CDR2 YSYEKL. Trimming removed 4 bases from V and 3 bases from J, with 9 bases in between. The CDR3 region is CASSLRGDTEAFF. As DNA, the CDR3 is TGCGCCAGCAGCCTAAGGGGCGACACTGAAGCTTTCTTT.

This chain joins TRBV7-2 and TRBJ2-7, with TRBD2 matching over 7 bases. Per germline, CDR1 SGHTA and CDR2 FQGNSA. The CDR3 is 15 amino acids. After removal of 6 bases from V and 5 bases from J, the junction contained 13 bases not matched to a gene. CDR3 nucleotides: TGTGCCAGCAGTCTAACGTCCACGGGGAGGGACGAGCAGTACTTC. Translating gives CASSLTSTGRDEQYF.

The chain uses TRBV27 and TRBJ2-5, with TRBD1 as a possible D gene (5 bases). V gave up 5 bases and J gave up 3 bases, with 10 bases separating them. The germline V gene encodes CDR1 MNHEY and CDR2 SMNVEV (reference sequence). The CDR3 extends over 13 amino acids. The CDR3 bases are TGTGCCAGCAGTGGACAACCAAAAGAGACCCAGTACTTC. This sequence encodes CASSGQPKETQYF.

CDR3 sequence reads: CASSQGTYEQYF. CDR3 nucleotides: TGTGCCAGCAGCCAAGGTACCTACGAGCAGTACTTC. The chain has TRBV14 and TRBJ2-7; no firm D call. CDR1 and CDR2 from the germline V gene are SGHDN and FVKESK. This CDR3 is 12 amino acids long. The V end lost 1 base, the J end lost 2 bases, and 3 bases lay between the germline ends.

This chain uses TRBV4-1 with TRBJ2-3; 9 bases are shared with TRBD2. V trimming: 4 bases; J trimming: 1 base; junction bases outside the gene matches: 6. This CDR3 is 16 amino acids long. The V gene's germline CDR1 is MGHRA and CDR2 YSYEKL. CDR3 in DNA: TGCGCCAGCAGCCCCCGTGTAGCGGGGGGCACAGATACGCAGTATTTT. As protein: CASSPRVAGGTDTQYF.